This passage covers 30 T cell receptor beta chains from one sample sequenced in a study of CD8 T cells in ankylosing spondylitis. TCRdb used MiXCR to reprocess the 5' RACE reads, holding one entry per CDR3 protein. The table includes approximately 290,000 distinct CDR3 sequences, more than 20% detected once. Sequences were obtained from blood, either unsorted or a sorted T cell fraction (not recorded which). The receptors originated from a female donor with ankylosing spondylitis or in good health (not recorded which).

The chain couples TRBV11-2 to TRBJ2-7; D gene ambiguous. The CDR3 is 13 residues long. V lost 5 bases to trimming and J lost 1 base, with 9 bases between them. The germline gives CDR1 SGHAT, CDR2 FQNNGV. Written as DNA, the CDR3 is TGTGCCAGCAGCCGCCCCGTGTCCTACGAGCAGTACTTC. Translating gives CASSRPVSYEQYF.

The sample holds a few counts of this clonotype. This rearrangement joins TRBV30 to TRBJ2-3; D gene uncertain. Germline V gene lookup returns CDR1 GTSNPN and CDR2 SVGIG (reference sequence). The CDR3 sequence is 13 residues long. V was trimmed by 0 bases and J by 2 bases, leaving 6 bases between them. CDR3 sequence: CAWSVRITDTQYF. CDR3 coding DNA: TGTGCCTGGAGTGTACGGATCACAGATACGCAGTATTTT.

The chain joins TRBV4-3 to TRBJ2-7; the match to TRBD1 covers 7 bases. The length of the CDR3 is 15 residues. CDR1 is LGHNA, CDR2 YSLEER, per germline. J gave up 3 bases and V 2 bases, and 7 bases lay outside the gene matches. CDR3 loop: CASSQYPGQIYEQYF. The CDR3 coding sequence is TGCGCCAGCAGCCAATATCCGGGACAGATCTACGAGCAGTACTTC.

The V call is TRBV6-5, the J call TRBJ2-7, with TRBD1 as a possible D gene (5 bases). CDR1 is MNHEY and CDR2 is SVGAGI in the germline V gene. CDR3 size: 14 residues. Trimming left V 2 bases short and J 5 bases short, with 13 bases between. The CDR3 sequence is CASSYGGHGNEQYF. The DNA for the CDR3 is TGTGCCAGCAGTTACGGCGGACACGGCAACGAGCAGTACTTC.

The chain joins TRBV6-1 to TRBJ2-3; 7 bases agree with TRBD1. This CDR3 comprises 15 residues. The germline V gene encodes CDR1 MNHNS and CDR2 SASEGT. V lost 6 bases and J lost 2; bases outside the gene matches: 8. In DNA, the CDR3 is TGTGCCAGCAGGCAGGACAGGAGAGACACAGATACGCAGTATTTT. Its protein is CASRQDRRDTDTQYF.

The CDR3 DNA sequence: TGTGCCAGCTCACCGACGAGGGGAGGGACAGATACGCAGTATTTT. Its protein product is CASSPTRGGTDTQYF. The V gene is TRBV18, the J gene TRBJ2-3, with 7 bases that match TRBD2. V dropped 3 bases and J dropped 3; count of bases not matched to a gene: 6. This CDR3 comprises 15 residues. CDR1 and CDR2 (germline): KGHSH, LQKENI.

This clonotype was detected only a few times. The CDR3 DNA reads as TGTGCCAGCAGCTTAGGGCCGGTCTATGGCTACACCTTC. Residues: CASSLGPVYGYTF. This chain uses TRBV7-2 with TRBJ1-2, with D unresolved. The CDR3 covers 13 residues. CDR1 is SGHTA, CDR2 FQGNSA, per germline. Trimming stripped 1 base from V and 4 bases from J, with 7 bases between.

This clonotype was counted a few times. This chain uses TRBV12-3 or TRBV12-4 with TRBJ1-2; 10 bases line up with TRBD1. Trimming cost V 4 bases and J 4 bases; bases outside gene matches: 12. The CDR3 has 17 amino acids. In nucleotides, the CDR3 is TGTGCCAGCAGTTCCTATTCCGGGACAGGGGATATCTATGGCTACACCTTC. Translation gives CASSSYSGTGDIYGYTF.

V and J are TRBV6-2 or TRBV6-3 and TRBJ1-2; D unclear. The germline V gene encodes CDR1 MNHEY and CDR2 SVGEGT. The CDR3 spans 13 residues. V gave up 6 bases and J gave up 7 bases, with 15 bases separating them. CDR3 in DNA: TGTGCCAGCAGGTCTGGAGGGTTCCCTGGCTACACCTTC. Its protein product is CASRSGGFPGYTF.

This clonotype showed up just a few times. This chain joins TRBV10-3 and TRBJ2-1; 11 positions agree with TRBD1. Looked up from germline, CDR1 is ENHRY and CDR2 is SYGVKD. J was trimmed by 8 bases and V by 6 bases; bases with no gene match: 9. There are 15 residues in the CDR3. CDR3 bases: TGTGCCATCAGGGCGGACAGGGGGCGCCTCCATGAGCAGTTCTTC. It codes for CAIRADRGRLHEQFF.

This clonotype has more than one count but fewer than ten. The CDR3 DNA reads TGTGCCAGCAGACCCCCGGGACAGGGGTTCCACGAGCAGTACTTC. Residues: CASRPPGQGFHEQYF. The chain joins TRBV28 to TRBJ2-7; 10 bases line up with TRBD1. Germline values: CDR1 MDHEN, CDR2 SYDVKM. The V and J ends lost 6 bases and 5 bases, in that order; junction bases with no gene match: 10. This CDR3 has 15 amino acids. The whole variable domain, filled in from reference TRBV28 and TRBJ2-7, reads DVKVTQSSRYLVKRTGEKVFLECVQDMDHENMFWYRQDPGLGLRLIYFSYDVKMKEKGDIPEGYSVSREKKERFSLILESASTNQTSMYLCASRPPGQGFHEQYFGPGTRLTVT.

CDR3 residues: CASSLIGGEQPQHF. CDR3 DNA sequence: TGTGCCAGCAGCTTAATCGGGGGGGAACAGCCCCAGCATTTT. The rearrangement joins TRBV7-2 to TRBJ1-5; D might be TRBD1 (5 bases). The CDR3 is made up of 14 amino acids. V was shortened by 2 bases and J by 7 bases, with 12 bases between the two germline ends. Germline V gene data show CDR1 as SGHTA and CDR2 as FQGNSA.

This chain uses TRBV10-3 with TRBJ2-7, with 7 bases identical to TRBD2. The CDR3 sequence is 13 residues long. Germline V gene data show CDR1 as ENHRY and CDR2 as SYGVKD. V shed 8 bases and J 4 bases; nucleotides not matched to a gene: 8. Written as DNA, the CDR3 is TGTGCCATCTCTTGGAGTAGCGGGTACGAGCAGTACTTC. Its protein is CAISWSSGYEQYF.

This clonotype was counted a few times. The J gene is TRBJ2-1, the V gene TRBV4-2; maybe TRBD2 (6 bases). V dropped 0 bases and J dropped 0 bases, with 12 bases sitting between them. The CDR3 loop spans 17 amino acids. The germline CDR1 and CDR2 sequences are LGHNA and YNFKEQ. Here the CDR3 reads CASSQDGGSSSYNEQFF. The CDR3 region has the DNA TGTGCCAGCAGCCAAGATGGAGGGTCAAGCTCCTACAATGAGCAGTTCTTC.

The J gene is TRBJ2-5, the V gene TRBV10-3, with a tentative D call TRBD1 (6 bases). V gave up 6 bases and J gave up 1 base, with 15 bases separating them. This CDR3 comprises 15 residues. Germline CDR1 reads ENHRY; CDR2 reads SYGVKD. The CDR3 DNA is TGTGCCATCAGACTCCCACAGGGCGCCCAAGAGACCCAGTACTTC. It yields the protein CAIRLPQGAQETQYF.

The chain is built from TRBV7-2 and TRBJ2-5; D perhaps matches TRBD2 (6 bases). The CDR3 extends over 14 amino acids. Trimming shortened V by 1 base and J by 3 bases, and 9 bases separated the two germline ends. Germline CDR1 and CDR2: SGHTA and FQGNSA. DNA for the CDR3: TGTGCCAGCAGCTTAGGGAGGGTGGAAGAGACCCAGTACTTC. The encoded protein is CASSLGRVEETQYF.

The chain employs TRBV11-2 and TRBJ2-4, with TRBD1 matching over 10 bases. From germline, CDR1 is SGHAT and CDR2 FQNNGV. The CDR3 runs to 18 residues. V dropped 4 bases and J dropped 0; count of bases not matched to a gene: 9. For the CDR3, the DNA is TGTGCCAGCAGCTACCGGGACAGGGGACTCCTAGCCAAAAACATTCAGTACTTC. Protein: CASSYRDRGLLAKNIQYF. The variable domain in full, with the rest retrieved from reference TRBV11-2 and TRBJ2-4, is EAGVAQSPRYKIIEKRQSVAFWCNPISGHATLYWYQQILGQGPKLLIQFQNNGVVDDSQLPKDRFSAERLKGVDSTLKIQPAKLEDSAVYLCASSYRDRGLLAKNIQYFGAGTRLSVL.

This clonotype occurred a few times. V is TRBV24-1 and J is TRBJ2-1; perhaps TRBD2 as D (6 bases). There are 13 residues in the CDR3. Per the germline V gene, CDR1 is KGHDR and CDR2 is SFDVKD. Between the trimmed V and J ends, which lost 0 bases and 9 bases, there was a span of 8 bases. The DNA for the CDR3 is TGTGCCACCAGTGATTTGACTAGCCGTGAGCAGTTCTTC. Protein: CATSDLTSREQFF.

The rearrangement joins TRBV12-3 or TRBV12-4 to TRBJ1-3; 9 nucleotides align to TRBD1. With V trimmed by 4 bases and J by 6 bases, 4 bases remained unmatched. There are 14 residues in the CDR3. The CDR3 region is CASSSRDRVNTIYF. The CDR3 region has the DNA TGTGCCAGCAGTTCCAGGGACAGGGTAAACACCATATATTTT.

The chain recombines TRBV6-2 or TRBV6-3 with TRBJ1-1, with 8 bases that match TRBD1. CDR1 and CDR2 (germline): MNHEY, SVGEGT. V shed 5 bases and J 0 bases; nucleotides not matched to a gene: 8. The CDR3 is made up of 16 amino acids. The CDR3 sequence: CASSPAGQGMNTEAFF. The CDR3 DNA follows: TGTGCCAGCAGTCCCGCCGGACAGGGAATGAACACTGAAGCTTTCTTT.

This clonotype occurred a few times. V usage is TRBV19 and J usage is TRBJ2-2; TRBD2 is a possible D gene (5 bases). Germline loops: CDR1 LNHDA, CDR2 SQIVND (reference sequence). Trimming pared 7 bases from V and 4 bases from J, leaving 13 bases between. The CDR3 has 14 amino acids. The CDR3 loop is CASIKLGATGELFF. CDR3 bases: TGTGCCAGTATAAAACTAGGCGCCACCGGGGAGCTGTTTTTT.

This clonotype has a handful of counts. The chain is built from TRBV20-1 and TRBJ2-5; tentatively, D is TRBD2 (5 bases). From germline, CDR1 is DFQATT and CDR2 SNEGSKA (reference sequence). CDR3 length: 11 amino acids. The CDR3 here is CSGLSLETQYF. The CDR3 DNA is TGCAGCGGACTGTCTTTGGAGACCCAGTACTTC.

This clonotype was detected a few times. J is TRBJ1-2 and V is TRBV12-3 or TRBV12-4; D is unclear. CDR3 length: 12 residues. With 8 bases removed from V and 4 bases from J, the gap between germline ends came to 11 bases. CDR3 protein: CASLGGSYGYTF. CDR3 bases: TGTGCCAGCTTGGGAGGATCCTATGGCTACACCTTC.

The chain couples TRBV5-1 to TRBJ2-5; 10 nucleotides agree with TRBD1. This CDR3 is 16 amino acids long. Germline lookup yields CDR1 SGHRS and CDR2 YFSETQ. Trimming removed 6 bases from V and 2 bases from J; junction bases left unmatched: 10. Written as DNA, the CDR3 is TGCGCCAGCACCCTATTGGACAGGGGGGGGCAAGAGACCCAGTACTTC. Its translation is CASTLLDRGGQETQYF.

This clonotype was seen repeatedly, ten times or more. The chain joins TRBV29-1 to TRBJ1-1; no reliable D call. Germline-derived CDR1 and CDR2 are SQVTM and ANQGSEA. V was cut by 4 bases and J by 1 base, with 10 bases left in between. The CDR3 loop spans 13 amino acids. The CDR3 DNA is TGCAGCGTTGGCACGAACTCGAACACTGAAGCTTTCTTT. This gives the protein CSVGTNSNTEAFF.

This clonotype was counted only a few times. The chain employs TRBV10-3 and TRBJ1-2; 7 bases fit TRBD1. Germline-derived CDR1 and CDR2 are ENHRY and SYGVKD. The junction had 9 bases not matched to a gene; V was cut back by 6 bases and J by 2 bases. This CDR3 region has 15 residues. CDR3 DNA: TGTGCCATCAGGGCCGGGACAGAGAACAACTATGGCTACACCTTC. Translation: CAIRAGTENNYGYTF.

This clonotype was picked up a small number of times. The chain links TRBV2 to TRBJ2-5; tentative D call: TRBD1 (6 bases). This CDR3 has 11 residues. Trimming left V 6 bases short and J 4 bases short, with 6 bases between. The germline CDR1 and CDR2 sequences are SNHLY and FYNNEI. The CDR3 here is CASRQGETQYF. CDR3 nucleotides: TGTGCCAGCAGACAGGGAGAGACCCAGTACTTC.

The V call is TRBV6-1, the J call TRBJ1-2, with D possibly being TRBD1 (5 bases). In germline, CDR1 is MNHNS, CDR2 SASEGT. The CDR3 has 13 amino acids. Trimming pared 11 bases from V and 4 bases from J, leaving 17 bases between. The CDR3 nucleotides are TGTGCCGGGGGATCGTCGGGGTCCTATGGCTACACCTTC. Translated, it gives CAGGSSGSYGYTF.

This clonotype was detected a few times. This chain uses TRBV5-1 with TRBJ1-2; D remains ambiguous. This CDR3 is built from 13 residues. Trimming left V 0 bases short and J 7 bases short, with 10 bases between. Per the germline V gene, CDR1 is SGHRS and CDR2 is YFSETQ. CDR3 nucleotide sequence: TGCGCCAGCAGCTTGGAGGCAAGGAGTGGCTACACCTTC. Translated, it gives CASSLEARSGYTF.

This clonotype was counted between two and nine times. This chain joins TRBV27 and TRBJ2-1; 9 bases fit TRBD2. V was clipped by 8 bases and J by 0 bases; unmatched bases: 17. The germline V gene encodes CDR1 MNHEY and CDR2 SMNVEV (reference sequence). The CDR3 consists of 19 residues. Here the CDR3 DNA reads TGTGCCAGCTCTTATCTGCGTGGCGGGAGGGTAACCTCCTACAATGAGCAGTTCTTC. This sequence encodes CASSYLRGGRVTSYNEQFF.